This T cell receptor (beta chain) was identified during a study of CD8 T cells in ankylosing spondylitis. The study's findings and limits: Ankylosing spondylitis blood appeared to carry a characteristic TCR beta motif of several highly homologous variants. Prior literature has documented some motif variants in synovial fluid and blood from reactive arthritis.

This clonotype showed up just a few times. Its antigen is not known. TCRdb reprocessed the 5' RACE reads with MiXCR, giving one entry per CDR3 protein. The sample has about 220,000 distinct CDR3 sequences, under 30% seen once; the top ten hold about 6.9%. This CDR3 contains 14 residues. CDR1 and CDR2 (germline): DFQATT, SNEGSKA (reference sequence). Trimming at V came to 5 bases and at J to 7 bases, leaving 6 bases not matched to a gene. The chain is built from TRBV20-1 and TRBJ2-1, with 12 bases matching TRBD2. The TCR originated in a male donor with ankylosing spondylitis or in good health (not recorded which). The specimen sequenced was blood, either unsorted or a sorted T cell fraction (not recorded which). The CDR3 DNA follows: TGCAGTGCTTTCCCTAGCGGGAGGGGGAATGAGCAGTTCTTC. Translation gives CSAFPSGRGNEQFF.